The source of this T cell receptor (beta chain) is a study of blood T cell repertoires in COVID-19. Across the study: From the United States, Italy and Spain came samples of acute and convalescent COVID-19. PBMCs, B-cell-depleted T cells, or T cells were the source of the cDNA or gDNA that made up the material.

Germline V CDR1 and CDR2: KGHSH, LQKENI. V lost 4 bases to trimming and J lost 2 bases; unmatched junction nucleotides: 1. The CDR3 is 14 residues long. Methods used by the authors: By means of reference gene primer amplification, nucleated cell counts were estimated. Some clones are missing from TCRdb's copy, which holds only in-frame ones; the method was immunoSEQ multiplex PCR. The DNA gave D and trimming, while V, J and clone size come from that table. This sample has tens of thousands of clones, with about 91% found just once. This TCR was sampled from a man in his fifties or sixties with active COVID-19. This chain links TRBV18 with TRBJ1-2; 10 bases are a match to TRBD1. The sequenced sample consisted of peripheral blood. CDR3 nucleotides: TGTGCCAGCTCACTGGGACAGGGGAACTATGGCTACACCTTC. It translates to CASSLGQGNYGYTF.